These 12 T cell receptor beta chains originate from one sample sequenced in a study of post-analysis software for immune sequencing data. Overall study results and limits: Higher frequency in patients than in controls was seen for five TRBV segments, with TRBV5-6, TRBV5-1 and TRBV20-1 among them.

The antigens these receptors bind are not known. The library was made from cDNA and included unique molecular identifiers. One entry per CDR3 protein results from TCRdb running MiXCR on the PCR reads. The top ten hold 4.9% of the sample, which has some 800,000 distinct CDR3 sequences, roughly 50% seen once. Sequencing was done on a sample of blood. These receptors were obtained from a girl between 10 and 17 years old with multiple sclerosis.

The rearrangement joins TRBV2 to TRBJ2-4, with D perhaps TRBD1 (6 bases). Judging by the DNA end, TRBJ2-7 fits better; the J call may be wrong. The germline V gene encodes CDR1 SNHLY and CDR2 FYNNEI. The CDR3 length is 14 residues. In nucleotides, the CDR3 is TGTGCCAGCAGTGAGGGGGACAACTCCTACGAGCAGTACTTC. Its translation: CASSEGDNSYEQYF.

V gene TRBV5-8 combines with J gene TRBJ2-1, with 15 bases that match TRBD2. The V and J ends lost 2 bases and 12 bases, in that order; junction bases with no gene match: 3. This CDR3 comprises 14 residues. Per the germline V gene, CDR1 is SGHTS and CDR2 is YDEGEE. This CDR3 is CASSFRTSGRGQFF. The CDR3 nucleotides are TGTGCCAGCAGCTTTAGGACTAGCGGGAGGGGGCAGTTCTTC.

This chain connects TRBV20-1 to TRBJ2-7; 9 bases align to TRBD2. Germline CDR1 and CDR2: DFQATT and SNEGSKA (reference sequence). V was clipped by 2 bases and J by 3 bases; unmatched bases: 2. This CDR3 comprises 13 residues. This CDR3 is CSARRTSDYEQYF. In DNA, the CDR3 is TGCAGTGCTAGAAGGACTAGCGACTACGAGCAGTACTTC.

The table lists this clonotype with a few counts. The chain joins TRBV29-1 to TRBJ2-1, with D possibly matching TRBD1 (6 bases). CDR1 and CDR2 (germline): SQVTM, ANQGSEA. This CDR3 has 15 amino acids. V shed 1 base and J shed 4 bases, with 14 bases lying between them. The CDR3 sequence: CSVEGGLATYNEQFF. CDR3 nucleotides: TGCAGCGTTGAAGGGGGGCTAGCCACTTACAATGAGCAGTTCTTC.

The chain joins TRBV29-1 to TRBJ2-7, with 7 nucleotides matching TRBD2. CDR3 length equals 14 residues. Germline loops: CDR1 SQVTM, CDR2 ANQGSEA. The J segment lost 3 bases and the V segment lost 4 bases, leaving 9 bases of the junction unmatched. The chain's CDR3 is CSVGVLADNYEQYF. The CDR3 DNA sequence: TGCAGCGTTGGTGTTCTAGCGGATAACTACGAGCAGTACTTC.

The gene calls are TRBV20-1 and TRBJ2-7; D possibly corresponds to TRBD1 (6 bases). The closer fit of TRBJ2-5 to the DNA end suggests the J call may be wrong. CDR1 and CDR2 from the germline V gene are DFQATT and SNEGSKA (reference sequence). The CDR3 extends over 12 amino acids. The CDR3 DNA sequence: TGCAGTGCTAGACCAGGGGAAGAGACCCAGTACTTC. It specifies CSARPGEETQYF.

The CDR3 coding sequence is TGCAGTGCTAGAGACGAGGACAGGGCAAGCACAGATACGCAGTATTTT. This gives the protein CSARDEDRASTDTQYF. This sequence joins TRBV20-1 and TRBJ2-3; 8 bases align to TRBD1. This CDR3 is built from 16 residues. V lost 0 bases to trimming and J lost 0 bases; unmatched junction nucleotides: 5. In germline, CDR1 is DFQATT, CDR2 SNEGSKA (reference sequence).

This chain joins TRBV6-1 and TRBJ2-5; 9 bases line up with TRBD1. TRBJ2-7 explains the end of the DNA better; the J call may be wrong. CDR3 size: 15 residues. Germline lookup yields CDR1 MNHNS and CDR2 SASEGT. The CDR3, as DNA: TGTGCCAGCAGTGTTGCCGGGACAGGGTCCTACGAGCAGTACTTC. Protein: CASSVAGTGSYEQYF.

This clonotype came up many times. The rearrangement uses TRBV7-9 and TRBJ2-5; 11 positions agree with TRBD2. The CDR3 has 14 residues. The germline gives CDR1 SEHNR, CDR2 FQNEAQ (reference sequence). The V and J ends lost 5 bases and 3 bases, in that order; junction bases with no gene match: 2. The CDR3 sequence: CASSRGLAEETQYF. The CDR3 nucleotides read TGTGCCAGCAGCCGGGGACTAGCGGAAGAGACCCAGTACTTC.

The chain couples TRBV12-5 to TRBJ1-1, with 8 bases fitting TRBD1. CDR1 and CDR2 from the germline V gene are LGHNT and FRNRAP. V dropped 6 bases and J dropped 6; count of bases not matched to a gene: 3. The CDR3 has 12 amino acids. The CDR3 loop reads CASGPTGAEAFF. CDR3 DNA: TGTGCTAGTGGACCGACAGGGGCTGAAGCTTTCTTT.

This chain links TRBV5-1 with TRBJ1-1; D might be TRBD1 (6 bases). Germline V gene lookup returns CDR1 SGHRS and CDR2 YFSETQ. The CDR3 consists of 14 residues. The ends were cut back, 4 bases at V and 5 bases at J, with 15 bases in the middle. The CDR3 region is CASSALQGGTEAFF. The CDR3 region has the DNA TGCGCCAGCAGCGCCCTACAGGGAGGGACTGAAGCTTTCTTT.

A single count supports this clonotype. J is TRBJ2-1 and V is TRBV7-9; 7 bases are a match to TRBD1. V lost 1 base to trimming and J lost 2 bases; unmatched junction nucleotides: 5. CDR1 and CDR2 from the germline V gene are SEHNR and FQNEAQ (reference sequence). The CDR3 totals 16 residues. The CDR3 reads CASSLGPGTAYNEQFF. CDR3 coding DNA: TGTGCCAGCAGCTTAGGGCCCGGGACAGCCTACAATGAGCAGTTCTTC.